This entry lists 14 T cell receptor beta chains sequenced from one sample in a study of T cells after yellow fever vaccination. TCRdb processed the 5' RACE reads anew with MiXCR; each CDR3 protein has one entry. The sample has some 350,000 distinct CDR3 sequences, about 6.2% seen once. The source material was PBMCs, sampled 5 days after the yellow fever booster vaccination. The receptor set was obtained from a man under 40 who received the YFV17D yellow fever vaccine.

About this clonotype itself: Relative to the germline gene, one junction end is altered; a read error may explain this. The chain recombines TRBV3-1 with TRBJ2-2, with D uncertain. CDR1 and CDR2 from the germline V gene are LGHDT and YNNKEL (reference sequence). This CDR3 is built from 15 residues. The CDR3 reads CACSQKRAYSGELFF. DNA of the CDR3: TGTGCCTGCAGCCAAAAACGGGCGTACTCCGGGGAGCTGTTTTTT.

In this sample, this clonotype turned up many times. The chain employs TRBV7-9 and TRBJ2-2; no clear D. The V end lost 2 bases, the J end lost 1 base, and 5 bases lay between the germline ends. The CDR3 runs 14 residues. Germline V gene lookup returns CDR1 SEHNR and CDR2 FQNEAQ (reference sequence). CDR3 sequence reads: CASSLYQNTGELFF. The CDR3 region has the DNA TGTGCCAGCAGCTTATATCAGAACACCGGGGAGCTGTTTTTT.

Many counts were recorded for this clonotype. V and J are TRBV5-4 and TRBJ2-1, with no clear D. The ends were cut back, 3 bases at V and 5 bases at J, with 9 bases in the middle. Germline CDR1 reads SGHNT; CDR2 reads YYREEE (reference sequence). The CDR3 length is 13 residues. CDR3 amino acids: CASSSDGNNEQFF. CDR3 DNA sequence: TGTGCCAGCAGCTCGGACGGAAACAATGAGCAGTTCTTC.

This clonotype has only a few counts. The CDR3 sequence is CASSYSIYPQYF. The CDR3 nucleotides read TGTGCCAGCAGTTACTCGATTTACCCGCAGTACTTC. The gene calls are TRBV6-6 and TRBJ2-7; D gene unclear. The CDR3 runs 12 residues. The germline gives CDR1 MNHNY, CDR2 SVGAGI (reference sequence). The V end lost 0 bases, the J end lost 9 bases, and 9 bases lay between the germline ends.

This clonotype occurred a few times. V and J are TRBV12-3 or TRBV12-4 and TRBJ2-1, with 16 bases that match TRBD2. The CDR3 length is 19 residues. With 3 bases clipped from V and 0 bases from J, the junction kept 5 bases outside the gene matches. The CDR3 spells CASSLGTSGGGFSYNEQFF. The CDR3 region has the DNA TGTGCCAGCAGTTTGGGGACTAGCGGGGGGGGGTTCTCCTACAATGAGCAGTTCTTC.

The chain recombines TRBV5-6 with TRBJ2-3; the D is unclear. This CDR3 is 16 amino acids long. V lost 0 bases and J 3 bases, leaving 14 bases between the germline ends. Germline CDR1 and CDR2: SGHDT and YYEEEE. The CDR3 protein is CASSLVPDLSTDTQYF. CDR3 coding DNA: TGTGCCAGCAGCTTGGTCCCAGACCTAAGTACAGATACGCAGTATTTT.

The chain joins TRBV7-2 to TRBJ2-7; 10 bases align to TRBD2. Germline V lookup: CDR1 SGHTA, CDR2 FQGNSA. This CDR3 is built from 16 residues. The junction had 8 bases not matched to a gene; V was cut back by 1 base and J by 5 bases. The CDR3 nucleotides read TGTGCCAGCAGCTTAGATTTAGCGGGAGGTCTAAACGAGCAGTACTTC. Protein product: CASSLDLAGGLNEQYF.

The chain's CDR3 is CATLGGTEAFF. The CDR3 region has the DNA TGTGCCACGTTGGGAGGCACTGAAGCTTTCTTT. The V call is TRBV7-9, the J call TRBJ1-1; no definite D call. The germline V gene has CDR1 SEHNR and CDR2 FQNEAQ (reference sequence). This CDR3 has 11 amino acids. Deletions cut 10 bases from V and 4 bases from J, with 10 bases between.

The genes are TRBV6-5 and TRBJ1-6; 9 positions agree with TRBD1. Germline V gene data show CDR1 as MNHEY and CDR2 as SVGAGI. The CDR3 has 18 amino acids. V shed 0 bases and J 9 bases; nucleotides not matched to a gene: 12. This CDR3 reads CASSYSLPGQGSGSPLHF. Here the CDR3 DNA reads TGTGCCAGCAGTTACTCGTTGCCCGGACAGGGGAGTGGTTCACCCCTCCACTTT.

CDR3 nucleotide sequence: TGCAGCGTTGACTCCGGCAGGCTTGAAGCTTTCTTT. This encodes CSVDSGRLEAFF. The chain couples TRBV29-1 to TRBJ1-1; no clear D gene. Germline CDR1 reads SQVTM; CDR2 reads ANQGSEA. The V end lost 3 bases, the J end lost 7 bases, and 12 bases lay between the germline ends. The CDR3 contains 12 residues.

This clonotype appeared a few times. The chain uses TRBV5-1 and TRBJ2-7; D is perhaps TRBD1 (6 bases). This CDR3 contains 12 residues. The V gene's germline CDR1 is SGHRS and CDR2 YFSETQ. With 4 bases removed from V and 6 bases from J, the gap between germline ends came to 11 bases. The CDR3 region has the DNA TGCGCCAGCAGCCCGGGACATCCCGAGCAGTACTTC. This sequence encodes CASSPGHPEQYF.

This clonotype was detected a few times. The chain combines TRBV28 with TRBJ2-2; D might be TRBD2 (6 bases). This CDR3 contains 17 residues. Germline CDR1 reads MDHEN; CDR2 reads SYDVKM. V was cut by 2 bases and J by 6 bases, with 19 bases left in between. The CDR3 spells CASSLRNRGLRAGELFF. The CDR3 DNA reads TGTGCCAGCAGTTTACGTAACCGGGGACTCCGTGCCGGGGAGCTGTTTTTT.

This clonotype was observed many times. The rearrangement links TRBV10-3 to TRBJ2-7, with TRBD2 matching over 7 bases. Per the germline V gene, CDR1 is ENHRY and CDR2 is SYGVKD. The CDR3 length is 14 residues. The trim removed 4 bases at V and 2 bases at J, leaving 5 bases unmatched. The CDR3 bases are TGTGCCATCAGTGCGGCTAGCGGTACCTACGAGCAGTACTTC. Encoded protein: CAISAASGTYEQYF.

The gene calls are TRBV7-3 and TRBJ1-5; D gene uncertain. The CDR3 is 16 residues long. Germline V gene lookup returns CDR1 SGHTA and CDR2 FQGTGA. V was cut by 2 bases and J by 4 bases, with 15 bases left in between. This chain's CDR3 is CASSLESRQTNQPQHF. CDR3 nucleotide sequence: TGTGCCAGCAGCTTAGAGTCGCGGCAGACTAATCAGCCCCAGCATTTT.